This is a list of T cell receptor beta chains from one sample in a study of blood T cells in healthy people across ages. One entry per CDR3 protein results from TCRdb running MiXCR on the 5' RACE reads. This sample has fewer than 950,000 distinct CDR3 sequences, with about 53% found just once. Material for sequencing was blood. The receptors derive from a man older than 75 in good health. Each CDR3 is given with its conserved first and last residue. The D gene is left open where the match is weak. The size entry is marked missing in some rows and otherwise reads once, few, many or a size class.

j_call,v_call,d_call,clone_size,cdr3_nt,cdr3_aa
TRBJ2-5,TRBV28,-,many,TGTGCCAGCGGCACCACAGGGAGCGGGGCGCTGACCCAGTACTTC,CASGTTGSGALTQYF
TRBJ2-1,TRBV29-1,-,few,TGCAGCGTCGAAGAGGTCTGGACAGCCCTACAGCGGGACTCCTACAATGAGCAGTTCTTC,CSVEEVWTALQRDSYNEQFF
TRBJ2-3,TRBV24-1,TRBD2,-,TGTGCCACCAGTGATTTGCAGCGGGGCTCCACAGATACGCAGTATTTT,CATSDLQRGSTDTQYF
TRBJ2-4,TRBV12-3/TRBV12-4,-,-,TGTGCCAGCAGTCTCAACTCCCCGGGCAAAAACATTCAGTACTTC,CASSLNSPGKNIQYF
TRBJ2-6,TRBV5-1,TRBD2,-,TGCGCCAGCAGCAAAGGACTAGCGGGAGCCCCCTCTGGGGCCAACGTCCTGACTTTC,CASSKGLAGAPSGANVLTF
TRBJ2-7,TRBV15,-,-,TGTGCCACCAGCAGAGAAACGGCGGACTACGAGCAGTACTTC,CATSRETADYEQYF
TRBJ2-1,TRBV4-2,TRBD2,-,TGTGCTAGCAGAGGTAGCGGGGGGTACAATGAGCAGTTCTTC,CASRGSGGYNEQFF
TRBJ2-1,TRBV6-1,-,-,TGTGCCAGCAGTGAAGGCGGCCTAGGGGCGCATGAGCAGTTCTTC,CASSEGGLGAHEQFF
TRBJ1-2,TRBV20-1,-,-,TGCAGTGCTAGGGCCCTGGTGGGCTATGGTTACACCTTC,CSARALVGYGYTF
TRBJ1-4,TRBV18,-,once,TGTGCCAGCTCACCACTCAGAGCCTCCGGAAAACTGTTTTTT,CASSPLRASGKLFF
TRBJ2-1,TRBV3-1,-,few,TGTGCCAGTTCTCCGGGAGCCACCTACAATGAGCAGTTCTTC,CASSPGATYNEQFF